These 25 T cell receptor beta chains originate from one sample sequenced in a study of T cells in women clearing cervical HPV infection. Profiled with immunoSEQ multiplex PCR; TCRdb holds only in-frame clones, not every one. Across tens of thousands of clones, the top ten clones capture less than 30% of the sample. Sequenced sample: blood buffy coat. The receptor source for this set is a woman aged 18-69 years with a cervical HPV16 infection that either progressed to CIN3+ or cleared (not recorded which).

A remark on this clone: Sequencing ends 3 residues short of the CDR3 end; the germline J gene provides the rest. The genes are TRBV20-1 and TRBJ1-2; TRBD1 agrees at 7 bases. The CDR3 length is 19 residues. Germline lookup yields CDR1 DFQATT and CDR2 SNEGSKA (reference sequence). The V segment lost 1 base and the J segment 0 bases; nucleotides outside the gene matches: 17. CDR3 region: CSARAAFRDSPKTNYGYTF. CDR3 DNA, as far as it was read: TGCAGTGCTAGAGCAGCATTCCGGGACAGCCCTAAAACTAACTATGGC.

Turning to this clone: The read terminates 3 residues before the CDR3 end, so the remaining end is supplied by the germline J gene. The rearrangement links TRBV5-5 to TRBJ2-1; 11 bases fit TRBD2. Germline lookup yields CDR1 SGHKS and CDR2 YYEKEE (reference sequence). CDR3 length: 15 amino acids. With V trimmed by 2 bases and J by 2 bases, 0 bases remained unmatched. The CDR3 is CASSFSGGAYNEQFF. The CDR3 DNA, read in part, is TGTGCCAGCAGCTTTAGCGGGGGGGCCTACAATGAG.

To note about this clone: The CDR3 goes on 3 residues after the read ends, and that part is filled in from the germline J gene. V and J are TRBV20-1 and TRBJ2-1; 12 bases are shared with TRBD2. The CDR3 totals 15 residues. Looked up from germline, CDR1 is DFQATT and CDR2 is SNEGSKA (reference sequence). V lost 4 bases to trimming and J lost 9 bases; unmatched junction nucleotides: 10. The part of the CDR3 DNA that was read is TGCAGTGCTATTGCTAGCGGGAGGGTATTAGGTGAG. Its protein is CSAIASGRVLGE. The CDR3 as a whole reads CSAIASGRVLGEQFF.

Worth noting for this clone: The read falls 3 residues short of the CDR3 end, and the missing part is taken from the germline J gene. The chain is built from TRBV11-2 and TRBJ2-3; 11 nucleotides align to TRBD2. Germline CDR1 reads SGHAT; CDR2 reads FQNNGV. The length of the CDR3 is 15 residues. CDR3 bases read: TGTGCCAGCGGAAAAAGACTAGCGGGGCAAGAGACG. It translates to CASGKRLAGQET. The complete CDR3 reads CASGKRLAGQETQYF. The whole variable domain, filled in from reference TRBV11-2 and TRBJ2-3, reads EAGVAQSPRYKIIEKRQSVAFWCNPISGHATLYWYQQILGQGPKLLIQFQNNGVVDDSQLPKDRFSAERLKGVDSTLKIQPAKLEDSAVYLCASGKRLAGQETQYFGPGTRLTVL.

Of note for this clone: The CDR3 end is not reached by the read, which stops 3 residues before it; the germline J gene fills it in. V and J are TRBV5-1 and TRBJ1-4; no clear D. Between the trimmed V and J ends, which lost 4 bases and 0 bases, there was a span of 16 bases. This CDR3 spans 17 amino acids. The germline V gene encodes CDR1 SGHRS and CDR2 YFSETQ. The CDR3 bases that were read are TGCGCCAGCAGCGAAAAACGACACCAGGCAACTAATGAAAAA. It specifies CASSEKRHQATNEK. The complete CDR3 protein is CASSEKRHQATNEKLFF.

This clone is deemed medium-sized by its frequency. The missing CDR3 end, 3 residues past where the read stops, is filled in from the germline J gene. The chain employs TRBV23-1 and TRBJ1-5; 9 bases match TRBD1. TRBV23-1 falls under the ORF class, with uncertain function. The CDR3 totals 16 residues. Trimming at V came to 4 bases and at J to 6 bases, leaving 10 bases not matched to a gene. The covered CDR3 bases are TGCGCCAGCAGTCCGTCTGGACAGGGGTCGACTCAGCCC. Its translation is CASSPSGQGSTQP. The entire CDR3 sequence reads CASSPSGQGSTQPQHF.

Note on this clone: The CDR3 is cut off 3 residues early in the read; its end comes from the germline J gene. The rearrangement links TRBV18 to TRBJ2-4; D may be TRBD1 (5 bases). This CDR3 spans 14 amino acids. From germline, CDR1 is KGHSH and CDR2 LQKENI. The DNA read from the CDR3 is TGTGCCAGCTCACCTGAAGACTGGGGCTATGGT. The encoded protein is CASSPEDWGYG. The entire CDR3 protein reads CASSPEDWGYGQYF.

Worth noting for this clone: Read data end 3 residues before the CDR3 end; the end is taken from the germline J gene. The chain uses TRBV6-4 and TRBJ2-1, with 11 bases fitting TRBD1. V trimming: 2 bases; J trimming: 4 bases; junction bases outside the gene matches: 13. Germline V gene data show CDR1 as MRHNA and CDR2 as SNTAGT. The CDR3 is 19 amino acids. Partial CDR3 DNA: TGTGCCAGCAGTGACATTAGGACAGGGGGCAATTCTCAATACAATGAG. It codes for CASSDIRTGGNSQYNE. The whole CDR3 protein is CASSDIRTGGNSQYNEQFF.

A remark on this clone: The read ends 3 residues before the CDR3 terminus; that terminus is restored from the germline J gene. J is TRBJ2-3 and V is TRBV5-8; 7 bases align to TRBD1. J gave up 6 bases and V 0 bases, and 4 bases lay outside the gene matches. CDR3 length: 14 residues. Looked up from germline, CDR1 is SGHTS and CDR2 is YDEGEE. The CDR3 sequence: CASSLERGRDTQYF. Incomplete CDR3 DNA: TGTGCCAGCAGCTTGGAAAGGGGGCGGGATACG.

About this clone: The sequenced fragment ends 3 residues before the CDR3 boundary, so the rest is inferred from the germline J gene. The chain employs TRBV5-1 and TRBJ1-1, with unresolved D. CDR1 and CDR2 from the germline V gene are SGHRS and YFSETQ. The CDR3 consists of 14 residues. V gave up 0 bases and J gave up 7 bases, with 13 bases separating them. The CDR3: CASSLVLGSGEAFF. The CDR3 bases that were read are TGCGCCAGCAGCTTGGTTCTGGGTTCAGGTGAA.

CDR3 DNA, as far as it was read: TGTGCCAGCAGCTTCCTCGGGGGGGCCTACGAG. Translation: CASSFLGGAYE. The complete CDR3 protein is CASSFLGGAYEQYF. This sequence joins TRBV7-2 and TRBJ2-7; 8 nucleotides line up with TRBD2. The read terminates 3 residues before the CDR3 end, so the remaining end is supplied by the germline J gene. The CDR3 covers 14 residues. With V trimmed by 3 bases and J by 2 bases, 3 bases remained unmatched. The germline CDR1 and CDR2 sequences are SGHTA and FQGNSA. Full variable domain (rest looked up from reference TRBV7-2 and TRBJ2-7): GAGVSQSPSNKVTEKGKDVELRCDPISGHTALYWYRQSLGQGLEFLIYFQGNSAPDKSGLPSDRFSAERTGGSVSTLTIQRTQQEDSAVYLCASSFLGGAYEQYFGPGTRLTVT.

To note about this clone: The read ends 3 residues shy of where the CDR3 ends; the end is completed using the germline J gene. The V gene is TRBV30, the J gene TRBJ1-5; perhaps TRBD1 as D (6 bases). CDR3 length equals 14 residues. The V and J ends lost 5 bases and 5 bases respectively, with 16 bases between them. The V gene's germline CDR1 is GTSNPN and CDR2 SVGIG (reference sequence). CDR3: CAWGNGGGHQPQHF. The sequenced part of the CDR3 DNA is TGTGCCTGGGGGAACGGGGGGGGGCATCAGCCC.

A word on this clone: The CDR3 end lies 3 residues beyond the end of the read and is filled in from the germline J gene. The J gene is TRBJ2-2, the V gene TRBV7-9; 7 bases map to TRBD1. The J segment lost 0 bases and the V segment lost 6 bases, leaving 4 bases of the junction unmatched. Germline loops: CDR1 SEHNR, CDR2 FQNEAQ (reference sequence). The CDR3 sequence is 15 residues long. The part of the CDR3 DNA that was read is TGTGCCAGCAGGCCCGGACAGGCGAACACCGGGGAG. It encodes CASRPGQANTGE. The whole CDR3 protein reads CASRPGQANTGELFF.

About this clone: The read is 3 residues too short to cover the CDR3 end, so that end is filled in from the germline J gene. This sequence joins TRBV7-9 and TRBJ1-1; D ambiguous. This CDR3 comprises 14 residues. Per the germline V gene, CDR1 is SEHNR and CDR2 is FQNEAQ (reference sequence). The CDR3 DNA, read in part, is TGTGCCAGCAGCTTAGGCGGACTAGACCATACG. It codes for CASSLGGLDHT. The complete CDR3 sequence is CASSLGGLDHTAFF.

A note on this clone: The read falls 3 residues short of the CDR3 end, and the missing part is taken from the germline J gene. The chain links TRBV20-1 to TRBJ1-5, with 8 positions matching TRBD1. The V gene end was trimmed by 3 bases and the J gene end by 0 bases; junction bases not matched to a gene: 7. Germline CDR1 DFQATT, CDR2 SNEGSKA (reference sequence). The CDR3 loop spans 16 amino acids. CDR3 DNA, as far as it was read: TGCAGTGCTAGGACACAGGGGGGGTATAGCAATCAGCCC. This encodes CSARTQGGYSNQP. The complete CDR3 reads CSARTQGGYSNQPQHF.

The part of the CDR3 DNA that was read is TGTGCCATCCTTGGGGACTCGTACAATGAG. It is translated as CAILGDSYNE. The entire CDR3 is CAILGDSYNEQFF. The V call is TRBV10-3, the J call TRBJ2-1; weak D call: TRBD2 (6 bases). With the read ending 3 residues before the CDR3 end, the germline J gene is used to fill in that end. CDR1 and CDR2 (germline): ENHRY, SYGVKD. The CDR3 length is 13 residues. The V gene lost 8 bases and the J gene lost 4 bases, with 12 bases spanning the gap.

Details on this clone: The missing CDR3 end, 3 residues past where the read stops, is filled in from the germline J gene. The rearrangement joins TRBV29-1 to TRBJ1-1; 10 bases map to TRBD1. Germline trimming cut 7 bases from V and 4 bases from J; bases unmatched to any gene: 12. The germline gives CDR1 SQVTM, CDR2 ANQGSEA. There are 15 residues in the CDR3. CDR3 sequence reads: CSAVTGGPLPTEAFF. CDR3 DNA, as far as it was read: TGCAGCGCCGTGACAGGGGGCCCTCTACCCACTGAA.

A remark on this clone: The read ends 3 residues early relative to the CDR3; the germline J gene fills the gap. V usage is TRBV19 and J usage is TRBJ2-7, with D tentatively TRBD1 (6 bases). Germline assignment: CDR1 LNHDA and CDR2 SQIVND (reference sequence). This CDR3 spans 14 amino acids. The V gene lost 2 bases and the J gene lost 2 bases, with 10 bases spanning the gap. CDR3 amino acids: CASSIRDTAYEQYF. Incomplete CDR3 DNA: TGTGCCAGTAGTATAAGGGACACTGCCTACGAG. The full variable domain, its missing parts supplied by reference TRBV19 and TRBJ2-7, is DGGITQSPKYLFRKEGQNVTLSCEQNLNHDAMYWYRQDPGQGLRLIYYSQIVNDFQKGDIAEGYSVSREKKESFPLTVTSAQKNPTAFYLCASSIRDTAYEQYFGPGTRLTVT.

Considering frequency, this clone is medium-sized. The CDR3 end is not reached by the read, which stops 3 residues before it; the germline J gene fills it in. V gene TRBV6-1 combines with J gene TRBJ2-3; 11 bases line up with TRBD2. Germline trimming cut 4 bases from V and 4 bases from J; bases unmatched to any gene: 4. From germline, CDR1 is MNHNS and CDR2 SASEGT. The CDR3 has 15 residues. CDR3 DNA (partial): TGTGCCAGCAGTGGACTAGCGGGATCCCCAGATACG. Amino acid sequence: CASSGLAGSPDT. The whole CDR3 reads CASSGLAGSPDTQYF.

A note on this clone: The read finishes 3 residues shy of the CDR3 end, and the germline J gene is used to complete it. The chain uses TRBV20-1 and TRBJ2-7; 8 bases are shared with TRBD2. The CDR3 contains 13 residues. V gave up 6 bases and J gave up 3 bases; unmatched junction bases: 7. Germline CDR1 reads DFQATT; CDR2 reads SNEGSKA (reference sequence). CDR3 amino acids: CSAWEAGVYEQYF. The covered CDR3 bases are TGCAGTGCCTGGGAAGCGGGAGTCTACGAG.

Remarks on this clone: Read sequence stops 3 residues before the CDR3 end, and the germline J gene provides the missing end. The genes are TRBV11-3 and TRBJ1-6; 8 bases match TRBD1. Germline CDR1 SGHNT, CDR2 YENEEA. V was pared by 0 bases and J by 8 bases, with 3 bases of the junction left unmatched. The CDR3 length is 15 residues. Incomplete CDR3 DNA: TGTGCCAGCAGCTTAGAACAGGGGGGATATTCACCC. Amino acids: CASSLEQGGYSP. The full CDR3 protein is CASSLEQGGYSPLHF.

Comment on this clone: Coverage ceases 3 residues before the CDR3 finishes, and the germline J gene fills in the end. This rearrangement joins TRBV19 to TRBJ1-4; tentative D call: TRBD1 (5 bases). The V gene lost 7 bases and the J gene lost 7 bases, with 16 bases spanning the gap. The CDR3 runs 14 residues. The germline CDR1 and CDR2 sequences are LNHDA and SQIVND (reference sequence). The CDR3 bases that were read are TGTGCCAGTAACATGAATGACAGAGGTGAAAAA. Its protein is CASNMNDRGEK. The full CDR3 sequence reads CASNMNDRGEKLFF.

In the case of this clone: Read sequence stops 3 residues before the CDR3 end, and the germline J gene provides the missing end. The V and J genes are TRBV2 and TRBJ2-7; the D is unclear. Trimming shortened V by 7 bases and J by 0 bases, and 13 bases separated the two germline ends. The CDR3 sequence is 14 residues long. The germline gives CDR1 SNHLY, CDR2 FYNNEI. CDR3 residues: CASTGQENSYEQYF. The CDR3 bases that were read are TGTGCCAGCACAGGCCAAGAAAACTCCTACGAG.

With respect to this clone: The read terminates 3 residues before the CDR3 end, so the remaining end is supplied by the germline J gene. The J gene is TRBJ1-2, the V gene TRBV5-1; 8 positions match TRBD1. Germline V gives CDR1 SGHRS, CDR2 YFSETQ. The CDR3 has 14 residues. The part of the CDR3 DNA that was read is TGCGCCAGCAGCTTGGGACAGGGGTCGGATACC. It encodes CASSLGQGSDT. The CDR3 reads in full as CASSLGQGSDTYTF.

In the case of this clone: The CDR3 end is not reached by the read, which stops 3 residues before it; the germline J gene fills it in. V and J are TRBV5-5 and TRBJ2-2; TRBD1 aligns across 8 bases. The CDR3 spans 14 residues. Germline V CDR1 and CDR2: SGHKS, YYEKEE (reference sequence). The covered CDR3 bases are TGTGCCAGCAGCTTCGGACAGGGTAGTCCACCG. As protein: CASSFGQGSPP. The entire CDR3 reads CASSFGQGSPPLFF.